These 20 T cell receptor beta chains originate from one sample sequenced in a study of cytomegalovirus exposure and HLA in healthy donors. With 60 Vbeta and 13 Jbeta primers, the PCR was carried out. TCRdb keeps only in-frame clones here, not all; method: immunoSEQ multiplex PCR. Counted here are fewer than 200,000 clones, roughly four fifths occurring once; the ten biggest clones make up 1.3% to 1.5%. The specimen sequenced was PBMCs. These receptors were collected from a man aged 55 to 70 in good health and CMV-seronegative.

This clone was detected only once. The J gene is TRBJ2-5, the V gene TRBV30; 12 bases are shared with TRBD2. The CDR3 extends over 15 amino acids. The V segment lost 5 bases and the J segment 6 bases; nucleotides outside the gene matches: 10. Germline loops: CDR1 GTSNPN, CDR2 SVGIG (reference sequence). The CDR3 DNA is TGTGCCTGGTCTCTTGGACTAGCGGGATTGAAGACCCAGTACTTC. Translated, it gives CAWSLGLAGLKTQYF.

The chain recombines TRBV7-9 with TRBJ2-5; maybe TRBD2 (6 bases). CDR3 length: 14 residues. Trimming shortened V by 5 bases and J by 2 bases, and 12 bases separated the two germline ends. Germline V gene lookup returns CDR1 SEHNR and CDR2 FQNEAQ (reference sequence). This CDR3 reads CASSQGLAQETQYF. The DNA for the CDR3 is TGTGCCAGCAGCCAAGGGCTAGCGCAAGAGACCCAGTACTTC.

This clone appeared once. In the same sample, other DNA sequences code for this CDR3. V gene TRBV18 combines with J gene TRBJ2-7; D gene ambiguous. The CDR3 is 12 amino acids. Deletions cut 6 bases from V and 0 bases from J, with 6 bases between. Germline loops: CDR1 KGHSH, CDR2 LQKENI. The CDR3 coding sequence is TGTGCCAGCTCTCCGAGCTCCTACGAGCAGTACTTC. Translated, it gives CASSPSSYEQYF.

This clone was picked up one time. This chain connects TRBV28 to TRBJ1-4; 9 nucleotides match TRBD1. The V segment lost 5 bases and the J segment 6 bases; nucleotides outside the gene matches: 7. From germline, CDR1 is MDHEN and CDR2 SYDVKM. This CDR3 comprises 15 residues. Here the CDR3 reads CASSKPTGGDEKLFF. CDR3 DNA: TGTGCCAGCAGTAAACCGACAGGGGGGGATGAAAAACTGTTTTTT.

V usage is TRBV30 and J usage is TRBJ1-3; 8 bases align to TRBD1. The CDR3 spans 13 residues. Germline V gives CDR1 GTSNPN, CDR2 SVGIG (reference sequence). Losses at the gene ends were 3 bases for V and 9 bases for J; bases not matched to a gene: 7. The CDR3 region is CAWSPGQGGTIYF. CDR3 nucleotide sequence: TGTGCCTGGAGCCCTGGACAGGGAGGCACCATATATTTT.

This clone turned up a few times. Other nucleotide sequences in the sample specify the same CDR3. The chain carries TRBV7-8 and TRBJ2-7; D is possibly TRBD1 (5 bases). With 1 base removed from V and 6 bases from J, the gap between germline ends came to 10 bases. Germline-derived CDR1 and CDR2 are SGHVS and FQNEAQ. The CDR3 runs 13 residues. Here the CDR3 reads CASSLGRRVEQYF. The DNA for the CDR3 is TGTGCCAGCAGCTTAGGTCGCAGGGTCGAGCAGTACTTC.

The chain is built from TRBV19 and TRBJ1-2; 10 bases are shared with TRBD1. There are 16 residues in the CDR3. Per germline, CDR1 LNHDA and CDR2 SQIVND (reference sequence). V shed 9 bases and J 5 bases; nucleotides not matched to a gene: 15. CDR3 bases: TGTGCCAGCTCCTCCGGGACAGGGGTCTCCCGGTATGGCTACACCTTC. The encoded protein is CASSSGTGVSRYGYTF.

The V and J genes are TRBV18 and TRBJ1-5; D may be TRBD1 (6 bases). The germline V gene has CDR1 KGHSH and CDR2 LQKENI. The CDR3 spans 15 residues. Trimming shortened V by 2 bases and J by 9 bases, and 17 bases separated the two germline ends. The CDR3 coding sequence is TGTGCCAGCTCACCAGAGACAGGTGGACAGAGGCCCCAGCATTTT. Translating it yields CASSPETGGQRPQHF.

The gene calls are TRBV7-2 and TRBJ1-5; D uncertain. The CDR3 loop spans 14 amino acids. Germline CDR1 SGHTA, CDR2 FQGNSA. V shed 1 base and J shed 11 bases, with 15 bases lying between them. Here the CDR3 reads CASSLVAGGSAQHF. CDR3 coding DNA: TGTGCCAGCAGCTTAGTGGCCGGAGGGTCGGCCCAGCATTTT. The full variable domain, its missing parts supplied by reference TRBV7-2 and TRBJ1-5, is GAGVSQSPSNKVTEKGKDVELRCDPISGHTALYWYRQSLGQGLEFLIYFQGNSAPDKSGLPSDRFSAERTGGSVSTLTIQRTQQEDSAVYLCASSLVAGGSAQHFGDGTRLSIL.

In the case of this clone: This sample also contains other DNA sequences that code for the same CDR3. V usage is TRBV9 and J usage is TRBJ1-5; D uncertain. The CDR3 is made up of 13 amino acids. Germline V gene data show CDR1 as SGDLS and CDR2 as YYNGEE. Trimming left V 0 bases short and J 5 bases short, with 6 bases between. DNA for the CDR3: TGTGCCAGCAGCGTAGACCCGGATCAGCCCCAGCATTTT. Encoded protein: CASSVDPDQPQHF.

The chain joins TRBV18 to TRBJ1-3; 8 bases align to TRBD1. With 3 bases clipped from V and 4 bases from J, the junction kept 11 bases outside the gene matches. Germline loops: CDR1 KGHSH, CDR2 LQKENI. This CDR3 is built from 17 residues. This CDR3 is CASSPAAPGGGGNTIYF. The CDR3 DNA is TGTGCCAGCTCACCCGCCGCCCCAGGGGGCGGCGGAAACACCATATATTTT.

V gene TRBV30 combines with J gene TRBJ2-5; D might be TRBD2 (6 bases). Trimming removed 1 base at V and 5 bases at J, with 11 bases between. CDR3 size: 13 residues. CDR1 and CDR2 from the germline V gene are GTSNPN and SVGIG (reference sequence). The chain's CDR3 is CAWSGGVVETQYF. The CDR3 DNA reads TGTGCCTGGAGTGGGGGGGTGGTGGAGACCCAGTACTTC.

For the CDR3, the DNA is TGTGCCAGCACCCCGCGGGACGACACTGAAGCTTTCTTT. It specifies CASTPRDDTEAFF. The gene calls are TRBV28 and TRBJ1-1, with D perhaps matching TRBD1 (5 bases). Germline CDR1 and CDR2: MDHEN and SYDVKM. Trimming left V 7 bases short and J 3 bases short, with 12 bases between. The CDR3 has 13 residues.

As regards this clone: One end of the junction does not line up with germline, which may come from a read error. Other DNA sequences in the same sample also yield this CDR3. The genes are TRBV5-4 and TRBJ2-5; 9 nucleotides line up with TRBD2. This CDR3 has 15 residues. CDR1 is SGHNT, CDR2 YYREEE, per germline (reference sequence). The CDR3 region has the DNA TGCGCCAGCAGCTTGAAGACTAGCGGTCGGGAGACCCAGTACTTC. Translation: CASSLKTSGRETQYF.

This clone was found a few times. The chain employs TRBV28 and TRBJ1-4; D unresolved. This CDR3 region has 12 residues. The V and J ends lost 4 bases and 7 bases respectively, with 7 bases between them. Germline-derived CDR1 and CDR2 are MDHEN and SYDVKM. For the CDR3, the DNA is TGTGCCAGCAGTTCCAAATCTGAAAAACTGTTTTTT. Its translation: CASSSKSEKLFF.

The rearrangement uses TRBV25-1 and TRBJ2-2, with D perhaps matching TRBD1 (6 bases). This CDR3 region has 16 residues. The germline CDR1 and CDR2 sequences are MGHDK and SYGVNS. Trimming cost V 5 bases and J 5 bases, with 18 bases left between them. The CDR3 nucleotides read TGTGCCAGCAGTCAGGTCGGGCAGGGGAAAACCGGGGAGCTGTTTTTT. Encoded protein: CASSQVGQGKTGELFF.

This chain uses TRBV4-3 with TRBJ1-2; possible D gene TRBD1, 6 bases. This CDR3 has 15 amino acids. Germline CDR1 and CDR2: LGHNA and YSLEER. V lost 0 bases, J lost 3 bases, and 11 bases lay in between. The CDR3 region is CASSQDNQGYYGYTF. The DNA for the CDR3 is TGCGCCAGCAGCCAAGATAACCAGGGGTACTATGGCTACACCTTC.

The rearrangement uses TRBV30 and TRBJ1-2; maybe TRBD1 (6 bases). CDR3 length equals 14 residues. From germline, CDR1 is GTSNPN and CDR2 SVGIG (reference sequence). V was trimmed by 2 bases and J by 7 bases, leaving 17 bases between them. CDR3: CAWSPRVAGAGYTF. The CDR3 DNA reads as TGTGCCTGGAGTCCCAGGGTCGCGGGGGCTGGCTACACCTTC. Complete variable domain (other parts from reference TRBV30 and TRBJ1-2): SQTIHQWPATLVQPVGSPLSLECTVEGTSNPNLYWYRQAAGRGLQLLFYSVGIGQISSEVPQNLSASRPQDRQFILSSKKLLLSDSGFYLCAWSPRVAGAGYTFGSGTRLTVV.

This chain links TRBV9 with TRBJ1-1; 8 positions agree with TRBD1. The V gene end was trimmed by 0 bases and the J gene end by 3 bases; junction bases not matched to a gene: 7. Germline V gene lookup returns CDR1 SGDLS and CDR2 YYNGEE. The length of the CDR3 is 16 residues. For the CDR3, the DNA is TGTGCCAGCAGCGTAGGGGCAGGGGGCGGATACACTGAAGCTTTCTTT. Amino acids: CASSVGAGGGYTEAFF.

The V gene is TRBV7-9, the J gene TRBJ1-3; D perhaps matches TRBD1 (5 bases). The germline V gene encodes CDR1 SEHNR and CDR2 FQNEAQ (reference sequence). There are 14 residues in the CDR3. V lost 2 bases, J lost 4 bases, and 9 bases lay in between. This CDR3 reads CASSLSPGGNTIYF. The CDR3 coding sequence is TGTGCCAGCAGCTTATCCCCAGGGGGAAACACCATATATTTT.